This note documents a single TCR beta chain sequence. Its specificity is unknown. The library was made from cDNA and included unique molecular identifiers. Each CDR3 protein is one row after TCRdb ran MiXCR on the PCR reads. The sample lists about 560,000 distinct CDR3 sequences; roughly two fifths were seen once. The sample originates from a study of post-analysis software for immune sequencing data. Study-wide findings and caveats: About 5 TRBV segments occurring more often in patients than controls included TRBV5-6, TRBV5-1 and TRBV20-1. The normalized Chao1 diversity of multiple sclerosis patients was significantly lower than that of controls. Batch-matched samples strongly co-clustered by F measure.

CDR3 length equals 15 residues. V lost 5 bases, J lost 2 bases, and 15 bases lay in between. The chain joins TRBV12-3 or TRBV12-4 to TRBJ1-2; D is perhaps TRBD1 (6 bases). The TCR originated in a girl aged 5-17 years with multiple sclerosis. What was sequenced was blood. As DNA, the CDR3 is TGTGCCAGCAGTGTATGGGGGGGCATAAACTATGGCTACACCTTC. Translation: CASSVWGGINYGYTF.